These 10 T cell receptor beta chains share one sample of origin, sequenced in a study of cytomegalovirus exposure and HLA in healthy donors. PCR primers comprised 60 Vbeta and 13 Jbeta primers. The table came from immunoSEQ multiplex PCR; TCRdb's copy has only in-frame clones and leaves some out. The sample includes around 120,000 clones, 60% to 80% of them seen just once. Sequences were obtained from PBMCs. These receptors originate from a man in his forties or fifties in good health and CMV-seropositive.

V gene TRBV15 combines with J gene TRBJ1-1; D is uncertain. Germline values: CDR1 LNHNV, CDR2 YYDKDF (reference sequence). V was pared by 3 bases and J by 3 bases, with 14 bases between. The length of the CDR3 is 15 residues. CDR3 nucleotides: TGTGCCACCAGCAGGGAAGGGTACGGGGACACTGAAGCTTTCTTT. It translates to CATSREGYGDTEAFF. The variable domain in full, completed from reference TRBV15 and TRBJ1-1, reads DAMVIQNPRYQVTQFGKPVTLSCSQTLNHNVMYWYQQKSSQAPKLLFHYYDKDFNNEADTPDNFQSRRPNTSFCFLDIRSPGLGDTAMYLCATSREGYGDTEAFFGQGTRLTVV.

Of note for this clone: This specimen includes other DNA sequences encoding the same CDR3. The chain recombines TRBV10-2 with TRBJ1-5; the D is unclear. The germline V and J ends were trimmed by 6 bases and 0 bases, with 12 bases remaining between them. The CDR3 has 15 amino acids. Germline-derived CDR1 and CDR2 are WSHSY and SAAADI. The CDR3 spells CASRRSSNSNQPQHF. The CDR3, as DNA: TGCGCCAGCAGAAGAAGCTCTAATAGCAATCAGCCCCAGCATTTT.

The chain employs TRBV12-5 and TRBJ2-3, with 7 nucleotides matching TRBD1. The length of the CDR3 is 12 residues. CDR1 is LGHNT and CDR2 is FRNRAP in the germline V gene. Losses at the gene ends were 6 bases for V and 10 bases for J; bases not matched to a gene: 7. CDR3 region: CASGEGASAQYF. The CDR3 bases are TGTGCTAGTGGCGAGGGGGCCTCGGCGCAGTATTTT.

Comments on this clone: One end of the junction fails to match germline, which may point to a read error. The rearrangement uses TRBV5-1 and TRBJ2-6; 9 bases line up with TRBD1. The CDR3 is 20 residues long. Germline V gene data show CDR1 as SGHRS and CDR2 as YFSETQ. In DNA, the CDR3 is TGCGCCAGCAGCCCCCGTTGGGACAGGGAATCTTGGTCCGGGGCCAACGGCCTGACTTTC. Its protein product is CASSPRWDRESWSGANGLTF.

This clone showed up just a few times. The chain carries TRBV6-6 and TRBJ2-1; 11 bases line up with TRBD2. J gave up 10 bases and V 6 bases, and 11 bases lay outside the gene matches. This CDR3 has 15 residues. Germline CDR1 and CDR2: MNHNY and SVGAGI (reference sequence). This CDR3 reads CASSSGTSGSNEQFF. The CDR3 DNA sequence: TGTGCCAGCAGCAGTGGGACTAGCGGATCAAACGAGCAGTTCTTC.

This sequence joins TRBV19 and TRBJ2-2, with D possibly TRBD2 on 5 matching bases. V lost 10 bases to trimming and J lost 6 bases, with 12 bases between them. Germline CDR1 is LNHDA and CDR2 is SQIVND (reference sequence). This CDR3 region has 12 residues. The CDR3: CATHSRAGELFF. The CDR3, as DNA: TGTGCCACCCATTCGCGGGCCGGGGAGCTGTTTTTT.

This sequence joins TRBV10-1 and TRBJ1-4; D is possibly TRBD1 (6 bases). V was shortened by 3 bases and J by 7 bases, with 12 bases between the two germline ends. The CDR3 covers 14 residues. The V gene's germline CDR1 is WNHNN and CDR2 SYGVQD (reference sequence). CDR3 in DNA: TGCGCCAGCAGTGATCACAGGGCTCCTGAAAAACTGTTTTTT. Protein sequence: CASSDHRAPEKLFF.

This chain links TRBV19 with TRBJ1-2; 8 bases map to TRBD1. CDR3 length equals 13 residues. Germline V lookup: CDR1 LNHDA, CDR2 SQIVND (reference sequence). The J segment lost 3 bases and the V segment lost 5 bases, leaving 2 bases of the junction unmatched. CDR3 coding DNA: TGTGCCAGTAGTCAACAGGGGGACTATGGCTACACCTTC. Protein product: CASSQQGDYGYTF. The full variable domain, in which reference TRBV19 and TRBJ1-2 provide the parts outside the CDR3, is DGGITQSPKYLFRKEGQNVTLSCEQNLNHDAMYWYRQDPGQGLRLIYYSQIVNDFQKGDIAEGYSVSREKKESFPLTVTSAQKNPTAFYLCASSQQGDYGYTFGSGTRLTVV.

The chain links TRBV5-1 to TRBJ2-7, with D maybe TRBD2 (6 bases). Trimming pared 4 bases from V and 5 bases from J, leaving 10 bases between. The germline CDR1 and CDR2 sequences are SGHRS and YFSETQ. The CDR3 runs to 12 residues. In DNA, the CDR3 is TGCGCCAGCAGCCTGCCGGGGGACGAGCAGTACTTC. It encodes CASSLPGDEQYF.

This clone appeared many times. The rearrangement uses TRBV6-1 and TRBJ2-1; 12 nucleotides agree with TRBD2. V gave up 6 bases and J gave up 9 bases; unmatched junction bases: 9. In germline, CDR1 is MNHNS, CDR2 SASEGT. The CDR3 has 15 amino acids. CDR3 sequence reads: CASSETSGRGGEQFF. The CDR3 coding sequence is TGTGCCAGCAGCGAGACTAGCGGGAGAGGGGGTGAGCAGTTCTTC.